These 25 T cell receptor beta chains came from one sample sequenced in a study of CD8 T cells in ankylosing spondylitis (dated by TCRdb to the late 2010s). The receptor library was made with 5' RACE. Data came from an Illumina HiSeq 2500. The public reads were run again by TCRdb, first through fastp at Q25 and then through MiXCR, and only productive beta chains were kept. Entries are consolidated by CDR3 protein sequence, retaining the most common genes and DNA. The sample includes 750,000 to 850,000 distinct CDR3 sequences, with approximately 10% observed a single time. The ten largest make up about 0.49% of the sample. Their recognized antigens are unknown. Summary of the overall study and its limitations: A TCR beta motif of several highly homologous amino acid variants appeared characteristic of blood from ankylosing spondylitis patients.

The sequenced material came from blood, either unsorted or a sorted T cell fraction (not recorded which). These TCRs come from a male donor with ankylosing spondylitis.

The gene calls are TRBV21-1 and TRBJ2-1; the table's TRBD2 call for D was not verified on the DNA. TRBV21-1 is a pseudogene locus. This CDR3 has 17 amino acids. CDR3 loop: CASLKGLAGWGHNEQFF. Here the CDR3 DNA reads TGTGCCAGCTTAAAGGGACTAGCGGGATGGGGGCACAATGAGCAGTTCTTC.

The gene calls are TRBV20-1 and TRBJ2-5; D remains unclear. Germline assignment: CDR1 DFQATT and CDR2 SNEGSKA (reference sequence). CDR3 length: 13 residues. With 1 base removed from V and 0 bases from J, the gap between germline ends came to 6 bases. Written as DNA, the CDR3 is TGCAGTGCTAGAGTAGAGTACCAAGAGACCCAGTACTTC. It is translated as CSARVEYQETQYF.

This clonotype occurred a few times. V gene TRBV2 combines with J gene TRBJ2-1, with a possible D match to TRBD2 (6 bases). Deletions cut 8 bases from V and 8 bases from J, with 16 bases between. Per germline, CDR1 SNHLY and CDR2 FYNNEI. The CDR3 has 13 amino acids. DNA for the CDR3: TGTGCCAGCGGGGGGAGTAGAGGAGATGAGCAGTTCTTC. It codes for CASGGSRGDEQFF.

The V and J genes are TRBV20-1 and TRBJ2-1; 7 bases align to TRBD1. The J segment lost 3 bases and the V segment lost 6 bases, leaving 11 bases of the junction unmatched. The CDR3 covers 15 residues. The germline gives CDR1 DFQATT, CDR2 SNEGSKA (reference sequence). The CDR3 sequence is CSAARRAGGYNEQFF. CDR3 bases: TGCAGTGCCGCCCGGCGGGCAGGGGGCTACAATGAGCAGTTCTTC.

This clonotype was picked up a small number of times. The rearrangement links TRBV18 to TRBJ2-5; D is unclear. This CDR3 has 15 amino acids. Germline CDR1 is KGHSH and CDR2 is LQKENI. With 1 base removed from V and 0 bases from J, the gap between germline ends came to 9 bases. In DNA form, the CDR3 reads TGTGCCAGCTCACCACGGGCAGGCAACCAAGAGACCCAGTACTTC. Translation: CASSPRAGNQETQYF.

The chain carries TRBV18 and TRBJ2-5; D is unclear. This CDR3 spans 14 amino acids. Germline V gene lookup returns CDR1 KGHSH and CDR2 LQKENI. V was shortened by 0 bases and J by 5 bases, with 10 bases between the two germline ends. The DNA for the CDR3 is TGTGCCAGCTCACCACCAGGGATTCAGGAGACCCAGTACTTC. Translation gives CASSPPGIQETQYF.

This clonotype was seen at least ten times. The chain carries TRBV20-1 and TRBJ2-7; 10 bases map to TRBD1. The J segment lost 4 bases and the V segment lost 6 bases, leaving 0 bases of the junction unmatched. CDR1 is DFQATT and CDR2 is SNEGSKA in the germline V gene (reference sequence). CDR3 length equals 11 residues. CDR3 sequence reads: CSADRGYEQYF. In DNA, the CDR3 is TGCAGTGCGGACAGGGGGTACGAGCAGTACTTC.

The CDR3 coding sequence is TGCGCCAGCAGCCTAGCGGGGGAGGAAGATACGCAGTATTTT. Amino acids: CASSLAGEEDTQYF. This rearrangement joins TRBV5-1 to TRBJ2-3; 10 bases agree with TRBD2. Germline assignment: CDR1 SGHRS and CDR2 YFSETQ. The trim removed 4 bases at V and 5 bases at J, leaving 4 bases unmatched. CDR3 length: 14 residues.

The V gene is TRBV5-1, the J gene TRBJ1-3; 12 nucleotides match TRBD1. Per germline, CDR1 SGHRS and CDR2 YFSETQ. The J segment lost 4 bases and the V segment lost 8 bases, leaving 10 bases of the junction unmatched. The CDR3 is 16 residues long. The CDR3 coding sequence is TGCGCCAGTGCTGGTGGGACAGGGGGCCAAGGAAACACCATATATTTT. Its translation is CASAGGTGGQGNTIYF.

V is TRBV6-2 or TRBV6-3 and J is TRBJ2-1, with 8 bases fitting TRBD1. Trimming at V came to 6 bases and at J to 3 bases, leaving 10 bases not matched to a gene. The CDR3 consists of 16 residues. Germline V gene data show CDR1 as MNHEY and CDR2 as SVGEGT. CDR3 protein: CASSRPDRVNYNEQFF. The CDR3 DNA is TGTGCCAGCAGCCGCCCGGACAGGGTGAACTACAATGAGCAGTTCTTC.

This clonotype occurred many times. The gene calls are TRBV20-1 and TRBJ1-5; 7 bases map to TRBD1. The germline CDR1 and CDR2 sequences are DFQATT and SNEGSKA (reference sequence). The CDR3 runs 16 residues. Losses at the gene ends were 3 bases for V and 0 bases for J; bases not matched to a gene: 8. CDR3 sequence: CSASRGGRVSNQPQHF. In DNA form, the CDR3 reads TGCAGTGCTAGCCGAGGGGGCAGGGTTAGCAATCAGCCCCAGCATTTT.

J is TRBJ1-1 and V is TRBV7-9, with D possibly TRBD1 on 6 matching bases. V was trimmed by 4 bases and J by 2 bases, leaving 8 bases between them. This CDR3 spans 13 amino acids. Looked up from germline, CDR1 is SEHNR and CDR2 is FQNEAQ (reference sequence). The CDR3 coding sequence is TGTGCCAGCAGCTACAGGGATAACACTGAAGCTTTCTTT. It codes for CASSYRDNTEAFF.

This clonotype appeared many times. The V call is TRBV12-3 or TRBV12-4, the J call TRBJ1-6; 9 positions match TRBD1. Trimming cost V 7 bases and J 9 bases; bases outside gene matches: 13. The CDR3 totals 16 residues. The CDR3 nucleotides are TGTGCCAGCATCCACGAGGGGACAGGGCTGTCTTCACCCCTCCACTTT. Amino acid sequence: CASIHEGTGLSSPLHF.

There are a few counts of this clonotype. J is TRBJ2-1 and V is TRBV7-2; the match to TRBD2 covers 11 bases. CDR3 length: 16 amino acids. The ends lost 2 bases at V and 10 bases at J; junction bases unmatched: 10. Germline CDR1 reads SGHTA; CDR2 reads FQGNSA. The CDR3 reads CASSLFGTSGEREQFF. The CDR3 DNA sequence: TGTGCCAGCAGCTTATTCGGGACTAGCGGAGAGAGGGAGCAGTTCTTC.

This clonotype was counted only a few times. This chain links TRBV6-5 with TRBJ2-7; D gene uncertain. Trimming shortened V by 2 bases and J by 5 bases, and 13 bases separated the two germline ends. Germline V gene sequence: CDR1 MNHEY, CDR2 SVGAGI. The CDR3 extends over 14 amino acids. The CDR3 DNA is TGTGCCAGCAGTTACCGTGAATTGGGTGACGAGCAGTACTTC. Amino acids: CASSYRELGDEQYF.

This chain uses TRBV5-6 with TRBJ2-1; 7 nucleotides match TRBD1. With 2 bases clipped from V and 5 bases from J, the junction kept 7 bases outside the gene matches. The CDR3 totals 15 residues. Per germline, CDR1 SGHDT and CDR2 YYEEEE. DNA of the CDR3: TGTGCCAGCAGCTTTCTCGGGACAGCGGACAATGAGCAGTTCTTC. It yields the protein CASSFLGTADNEQFF.

This chain connects TRBV7-2 to TRBJ2-3; D remains ambiguous. The CDR3 is made up of 14 amino acids. V was clipped by 3 bases and J by 4 bases, with 11 bases between them. The V gene's germline CDR1 is SGHTA and CDR2 FQGNSA. The CDR3 reads CASSFNTRADTQYF. The DNA of the CDR3 is TGTGCCAGCAGCTTTAATACAAGGGCAGATACGCAGTATTTT.

This clonotype was seen only a few times. The gene calls are TRBV20-1 and TRBJ2-7; 7 bases match TRBD2. The CDR3 has 14 residues. Germline CDR1 is DFQATT and CDR2 is SNEGSKA (reference sequence). V trimming: 5 bases; J trimming: 4 bases; junction bases outside the gene matches: 11. CDR3 region: CSAPPGRGGYEQYF. CDR3 nucleotides: TGCAGTGCTCCACCGGGGCGGGGAGGGTACGAGCAGTACTTC.

This clonotype came up a few times. The chain links TRBV10-3 to TRBJ2-3; tentative D call: TRBD1 (6 bases). The CDR3 spans 16 residues. Trimming removed 5 bases at V and 0 bases at J, with 15 bases between. The germline V gene has CDR1 ENHRY and CDR2 SYGVKD. This CDR3 reads CAISLTGPASTDTQYF. The CDR3 region has the DNA TGTGCCATCAGTTTGACAGGACCAGCCAGCACAGATACGCAGTATTTT.

The rearrangement joins TRBV19 to TRBJ2-6; 10 nucleotides agree with TRBD1. The germline V gene encodes CDR1 LNHDA and CDR2 SQIVND (reference sequence). Trimming removed 10 bases from V and 0 bases from J; junction bases left unmatched: 6. The CDR3 spans 16 residues. CDR3 residues: CANLRTGGSGANVLTF. CDR3 bases: TGTGCCAATTTGAGGACAGGGGGCTCTGGGGCCAACGTCCTGACTTTC. The entire variable domain, with the rest obtained from reference TRBV19 and TRBJ2-6, is as follows: DGGITQSPKYLFRKEGQNVTLSCEQNLNHDAMYWYRQDPGQGLRLIYYSQIVNDFQKGDIAEGYSVSREKKESFPLTVTSAQKNPTAFYLCANLRTGGSGANVLTFGAGSRLTVL.

This clonotype was detected a few times. The gene calls are TRBV24-1 and TRBJ2-1; either TRBD1 or TRBD2 may fit D (6 bases each). The CDR3 extends over 15 amino acids. Trimming shortened V by 2 bases and J by 4 bases, and 11 bases separated the two germline ends. CDR1 KGHDR and CDR2 SFDVKD come from the germline V gene. The CDR3 region is CATSDSGGPYNEQFF. The DNA of the CDR3 is TGTGCCACCAGTGATTCTGGGGGGCCGTACAATGAGCAGTTCTTC.

This chain connects TRBV6-2 or TRBV6-3 to TRBJ2-1, with TRBD2 matching over 11 bases. Germline V gives CDR1 MNHEY, CDR2 SVGEGT. Trimming cost V 9 bases and J 9 bases; bases outside gene matches: 7. The CDR3 is made up of 13 amino acids. The CDR3 DNA reads as TGTGCCAGTCAACTAGCGGGAGAATTTGAGCAGTTCTTC. Amino acids: CASQLAGEFEQFF.

The chain joins TRBV12-3 or TRBV12-4 to TRBJ1-5; D might be TRBD1 (6 bases). The V end was cut by 4 bases, the J end by 6 bases, with 13 bases between. CDR3 size: 14 residues. The CDR3 is CASSSTGSTQPQHF. The CDR3 DNA reads TGTGCCAGCAGTTCTACAGGGAGTACTCAGCCCCAGCATTTT.

The chain couples TRBV20-1 to TRBJ2-3; the D call may be TRBD1 or TRBD2 (6 bases each). CDR3 length: 13 amino acids. Trimming left V 6 bases short and J 4 bases short, with 14 bases between. Germline V gene data show CDR1 as DFQATT and CDR2 as SNEGSKA (reference sequence). The CDR3 sequence is CSARGVGSDTQYF. The CDR3 DNA reads as TGCAGTGCAAGGGGGGTAGGGTCAGATACGCAGTATTTT.

The rearrangement links TRBV20-1 to TRBJ2-7; D is possibly TRBD2 (5 bases). Trimming took 1 base from V and 2 from J, leaving 12 bases between them. Germline CDR1 is DFQATT and CDR2 is SNEGSKA (reference sequence). CDR3 length equals 14 residues. CDR3 nucleotide sequence: TGCAGTGCTAGAGGGGGAGCTGGCCCCTACGAGCAGTACTTC. Its translation: CSARGGAGPYEQYF.